Described below is a single T cell receptor beta chain sequence and its context. This specimen belongs to a study of blood T cell repertoires in COVID-19. Turning to the study itself: Specimens from acute and convalescent COVID-19 originated in the United States, Italy and Spain. In each case, the material was cDNA or gDNA derived from T cells, B-cell-depleted T cells, or PBMCs.

The table came from immunoSEQ multiplex PCR; TCRdb's copy has only in-frame clones and leaves some out. This sample has 310,000 or so clones, with 87% found just once. Between the trimmed V and J ends, which lost 2 bases and 2 bases, there was a span of 8 bases. Germline assignment: CDR1 LGHNA and CDR2 YSLEER. There are 14 residues in the CDR3. This sequence was found in a woman in her forties or fifties who had recovered from COVID-19. The chain employs TRBV4-3 and TRBJ2-3, with TRBD1 as a possible D gene (5 bases). Sequenced input: peripheral blood. The CDR3 DNA sequence: TGCGCCAGCAGCCAAAGGGGCCCCACAGATACGCAGTATTTT. It codes for CASSQRGPTDTQYF.